This T cell receptor (beta chain) was profiled in a study of shared clonotypes between healthy human individuals. This clone was detected once. Donors comprised only Caucasian adults living in Nashville, Tennessee. V dropped 4 bases and J dropped 7 bases, with 14 bases sitting between them. The V gene's germline CDR1 is LNHDA and CDR2 SQIVND (reference sequence). The CDR3 runs 15 residues. Clones were sequenced by immunoSEQ multiplex PCR, and TCRdb holds only the in-frame ones, with some missing. The sample records approximately 500,000 clones, about 96% being singletons. The clonotype originates from a woman aged 30 to 39 in good health. The chain uses TRBV19 and TRBJ1-6; D gene ambiguous. Input material: naive CD4+ T cells sorted from blood. The subset was: CD45RA+ positively selected. For the CDR3, the DNA is TGTGCCAGTAGTAGATCGGCGACCAGGAATTCACCCCTCCACTTT. Its translation: CASSRSATRNSPLHF.